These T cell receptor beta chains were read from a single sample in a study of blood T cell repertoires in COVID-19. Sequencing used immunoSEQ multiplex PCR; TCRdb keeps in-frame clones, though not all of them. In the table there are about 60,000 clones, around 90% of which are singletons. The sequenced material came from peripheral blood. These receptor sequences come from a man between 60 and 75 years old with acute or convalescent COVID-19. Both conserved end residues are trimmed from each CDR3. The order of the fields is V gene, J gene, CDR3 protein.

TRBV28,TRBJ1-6,ATRGAFYNSPLH
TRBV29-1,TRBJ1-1,SAVGQGGPEAF
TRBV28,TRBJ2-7,ASRPGFSEQY
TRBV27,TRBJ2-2,ASSSLGLAETGELF
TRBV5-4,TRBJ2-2,ASSFPEREGRTGELF
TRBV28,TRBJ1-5,ASTGWGDQPQH
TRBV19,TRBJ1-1,ASRGDRLNTEAF
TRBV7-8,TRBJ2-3,ASSGSGGSVTDTQY
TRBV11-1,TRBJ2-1,ASSQGLAPRYNEQF
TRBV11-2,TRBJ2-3,ASSQSRGTDTQY
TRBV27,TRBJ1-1,ASSLGPSWTEAF
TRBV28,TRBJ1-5,ASSLEDNQPQH